Sequencing of this T cell receptor beta chain was carried out in a study of T cell responses to AZD1222 COVID-19 vaccine. Study-wide results and caveats: Per reports, nearly half of all spike-specific TCRs target regions that are unmutated in variants. Following two doses of AZD1222, Spike-specific TCR breadth and depth rose. With dominance at 160-218 and 743-854, vaccine-associated CD4 TCRs spanned spike.

This CDR3 region has 15 residues. Deletions cut 6 bases from V and 5 bases from J, with 19 bases between. Germline V gives CDR1 SEHNR, CDR2 FQNEAQ (reference sequence). Turning to this clone: As yet, its antigen is unknown.

Generated by immunoSEQ multiplex PCR, the TCRdb table keeps only in-frame clones and is missing some. The sample consists of some 180,000 clones, about 83% of them appearing once. The sample was peripheral blood, taken 28 days after the second AZD1222 dose. The clonotype originates from an adult who received the AZD1222 COVID-19 vaccine. The chain is built from TRBV7-9 and TRBJ2-5; tentative D call: TRBD1 (6 bases). CDR3 bases: TGTGCCAGCAGTCCTCCCTGGGCAGGGGCGGAGACCCAGTACTTC. Amino acid sequence: CASSPPWAGAETQYF.